This T cell receptor beta chain was documented in a study of T cell repertoires in cytomegalovirus infection. As for the study in general: TCR beta signatures that were public indicated CMV infection and matching HLA type. Overall study results and limits: Summed frequency of shared TCR beta families picked out CMV carriers who also had the relevant HLA.

Note on this clonotype: What it recognizes is unknown. One end of the junction does not line up with germline, which may come from a read error.

The CDR3 extends over 11 amino acids. TCRdb passed the reads through MiXCR, listing each CDR3 protein once. Among around 490,000 distinct CDR3 sequences listed, approximately 26% were seen once. The gene calls are TRBV12-3 or TRBV12-4 and TRBJ1-1; D is unresolved. The sequenced sample was PBMCs. This TCR was recovered from a human donor in good health (CMV status not recorded). Some clones in this sample may be carry-over from other donors' samples. In DNA form, the CDR3 reads TGTGCCAGCATAGGGAACGCTGAAGCTTTCTTT. Encoded protein: CASIGNAEAFF.